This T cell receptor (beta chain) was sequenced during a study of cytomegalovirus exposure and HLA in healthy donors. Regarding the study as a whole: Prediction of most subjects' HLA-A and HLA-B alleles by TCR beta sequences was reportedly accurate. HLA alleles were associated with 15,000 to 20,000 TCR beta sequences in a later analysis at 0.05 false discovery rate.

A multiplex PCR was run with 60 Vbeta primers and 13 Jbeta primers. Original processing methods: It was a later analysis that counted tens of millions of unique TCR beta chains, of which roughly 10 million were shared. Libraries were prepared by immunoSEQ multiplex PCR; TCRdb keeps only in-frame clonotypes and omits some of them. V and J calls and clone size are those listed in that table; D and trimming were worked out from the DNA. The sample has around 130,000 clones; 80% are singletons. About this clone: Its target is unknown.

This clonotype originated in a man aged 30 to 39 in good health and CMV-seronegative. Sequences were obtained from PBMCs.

CDR3 nucleotide sequence: TGTGCCAGTCAAGACTGGGGCACAGGGGACTATGGCTACACCTTC. It encodes CASQDWGTGDYGYTF. The J gene is TRBJ1-2, the V gene TRBV28; TRBD1 aligns across 7 bases. CDR3 length equals 15 residues. J was trimmed by 3 bases and V by 9 bases; bases with no gene match: 13. Germline values: CDR1 MDHEN, CDR2 SYDVKM.